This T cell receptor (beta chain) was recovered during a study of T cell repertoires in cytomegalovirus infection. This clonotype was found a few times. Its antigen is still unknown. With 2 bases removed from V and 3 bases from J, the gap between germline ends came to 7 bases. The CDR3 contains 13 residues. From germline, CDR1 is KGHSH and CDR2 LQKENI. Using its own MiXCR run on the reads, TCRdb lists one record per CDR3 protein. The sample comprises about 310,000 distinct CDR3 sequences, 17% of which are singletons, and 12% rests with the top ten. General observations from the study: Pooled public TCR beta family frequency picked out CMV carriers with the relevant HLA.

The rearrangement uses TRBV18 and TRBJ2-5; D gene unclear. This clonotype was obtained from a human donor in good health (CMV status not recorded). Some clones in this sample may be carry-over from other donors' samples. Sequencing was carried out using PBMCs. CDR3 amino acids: CASSPETEETQYF. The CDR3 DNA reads TGTGCCAGCTCACCAGAGACGGAAGAGACCCAGTACTTC.